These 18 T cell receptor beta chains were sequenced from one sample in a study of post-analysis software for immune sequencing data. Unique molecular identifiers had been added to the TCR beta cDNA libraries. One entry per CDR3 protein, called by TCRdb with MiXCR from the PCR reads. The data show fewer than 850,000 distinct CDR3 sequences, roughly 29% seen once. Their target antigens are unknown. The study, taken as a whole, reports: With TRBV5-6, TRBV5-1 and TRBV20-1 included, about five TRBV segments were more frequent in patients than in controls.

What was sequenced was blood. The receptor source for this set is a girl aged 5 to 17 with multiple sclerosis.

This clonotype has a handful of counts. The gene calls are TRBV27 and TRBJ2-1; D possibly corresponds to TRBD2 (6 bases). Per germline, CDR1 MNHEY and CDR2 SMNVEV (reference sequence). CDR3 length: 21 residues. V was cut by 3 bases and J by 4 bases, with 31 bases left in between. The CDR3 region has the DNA TGTGCCAGCAGTTTCTTGCCCCCTCGGGAGAGGTTTGGAAGGGCGTACAATGAGCAGTTCTTC. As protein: CASSFLPPRERFGRAYNEQFF.

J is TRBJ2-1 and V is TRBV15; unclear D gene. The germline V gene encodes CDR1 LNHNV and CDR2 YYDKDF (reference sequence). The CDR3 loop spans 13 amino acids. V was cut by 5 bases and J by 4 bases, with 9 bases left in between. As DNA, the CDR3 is TGTGCCACCAGCGGACGCACTTACAATGAGCAGTTCTTC. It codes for CATSGRTYNEQFF.

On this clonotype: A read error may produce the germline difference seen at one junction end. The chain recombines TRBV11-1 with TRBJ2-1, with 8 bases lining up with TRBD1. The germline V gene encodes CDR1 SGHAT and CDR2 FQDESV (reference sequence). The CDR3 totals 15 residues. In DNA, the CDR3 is TGTGCCGGCAGCCAAACAGGGGGAACCTACAATGAGCAGTTCTTC. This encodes CAGSQTGGTYNEQFF.

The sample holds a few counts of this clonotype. The CDR3 DNA sequence: TGCAGTGCTAGAGATCGGACACAACAGGGGGCCTATTCACCCCTCCACTTT. This encodes CSARDRTQQGAYSPLHF. The chain couples TRBV20-1 to TRBJ1-6, with 9 bases fitting TRBD1. With V trimmed by 0 bases and J by 8 bases, 11 bases remained unmatched. Germline CDR1 reads DFQATT; CDR2 reads SNEGSKA (reference sequence). This CDR3 contains 17 residues.

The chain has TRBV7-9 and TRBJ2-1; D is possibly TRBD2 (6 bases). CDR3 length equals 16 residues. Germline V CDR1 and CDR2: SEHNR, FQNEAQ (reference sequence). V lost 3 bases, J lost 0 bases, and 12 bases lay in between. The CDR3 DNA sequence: TGTGCCAGCAGCTTCGGCGGGGTGAACTCCTACAATGAGCAGTTCTTC. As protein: CASSFGGVNSYNEQFF.

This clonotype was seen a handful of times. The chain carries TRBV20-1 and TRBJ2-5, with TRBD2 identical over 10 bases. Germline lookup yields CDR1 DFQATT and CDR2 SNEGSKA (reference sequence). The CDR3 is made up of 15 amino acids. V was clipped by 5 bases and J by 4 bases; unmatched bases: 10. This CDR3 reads CSAPPAGGRGETQYF. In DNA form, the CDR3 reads TGCAGTGCTCCTCCAGCGGGGGGGCGAGGAGAGACCCAGTACTTC.

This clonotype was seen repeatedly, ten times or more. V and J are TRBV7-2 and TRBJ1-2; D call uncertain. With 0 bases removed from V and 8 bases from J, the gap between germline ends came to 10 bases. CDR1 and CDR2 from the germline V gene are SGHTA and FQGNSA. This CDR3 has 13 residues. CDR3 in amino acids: CASSLAGQRGYTF. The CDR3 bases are TGTGCCAGCAGCTTAGCAGGCCAGAGGGGCTACACCTTC.

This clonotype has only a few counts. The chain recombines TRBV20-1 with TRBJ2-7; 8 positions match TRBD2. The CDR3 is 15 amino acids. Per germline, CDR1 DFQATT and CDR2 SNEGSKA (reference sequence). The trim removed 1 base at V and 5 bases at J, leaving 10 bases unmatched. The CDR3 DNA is TGCAGTGCTAGAGGGGGGCGGGAGGCCCTCAACGAGCAGTACTTC. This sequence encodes CSARGGREALNEQYF.

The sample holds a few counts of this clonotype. CDR3 loop: CASSYSSRPQHF. Here the CDR3 DNA reads TGTGCCAGCAGTTACTCGTCCCGGCCCCAGCATTTT. V is TRBV6-2 or TRBV6-3 and J is TRBJ1-5; D remains unclear. The CDR3 runs 12 residues. Germline CDR1 and CDR2: MNHEY and SVGEGT. Trimming cost V 0 bases and J 9 bases, with 6 bases left between them.

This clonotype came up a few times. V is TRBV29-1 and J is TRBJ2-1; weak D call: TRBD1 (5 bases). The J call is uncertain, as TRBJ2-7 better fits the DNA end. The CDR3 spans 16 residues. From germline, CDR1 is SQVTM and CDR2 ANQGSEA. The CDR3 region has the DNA TGCAGCGTTGAAGATCCCGCCGGTGACAGCTACAATGAGCAGTACTTC. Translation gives CSVEDPAGDSYNEQYF.

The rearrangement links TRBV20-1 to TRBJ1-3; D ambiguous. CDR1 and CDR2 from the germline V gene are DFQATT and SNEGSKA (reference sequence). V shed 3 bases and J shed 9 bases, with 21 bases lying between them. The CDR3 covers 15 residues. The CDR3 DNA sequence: TGCAGTGCTAGCCTAAATACGGTCGCCGGTGGCACCATATATTTT. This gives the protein CSASLNTVAGGTIYF.

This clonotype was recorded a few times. The CDR3 DNA is TGCAGTGCCGTTTCCCAAAACATTCAGTACTTC. Translation gives CSAVSQNIQYF. This sequence joins TRBV20-1 and TRBJ2-4; D remains ambiguous. This CDR3 is built from 11 residues. Trimming took off 6 bases at V and 5 bases at J, with 8 bases between the two ends. The germline V gene has CDR1 DFQATT and CDR2 SNEGSKA (reference sequence).

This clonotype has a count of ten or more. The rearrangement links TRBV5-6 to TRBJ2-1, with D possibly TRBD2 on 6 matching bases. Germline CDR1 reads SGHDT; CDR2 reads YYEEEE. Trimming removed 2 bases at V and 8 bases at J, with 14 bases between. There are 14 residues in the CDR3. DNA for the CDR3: TGTGCCAGCAGCTTAGCGGGTGTTGGGTATGAGCAGTTCTTC. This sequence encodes CASSLAGVGYEQFF.

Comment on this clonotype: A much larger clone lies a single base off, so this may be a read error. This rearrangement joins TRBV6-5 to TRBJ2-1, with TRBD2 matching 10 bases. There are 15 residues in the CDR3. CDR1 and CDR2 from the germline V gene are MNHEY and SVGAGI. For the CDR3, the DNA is TGTGTCAGCAGTAAGCGGGAGGGCTTGCTTCGGGAGCAGTTCTTC. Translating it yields CVSSKREGLLREQFF.

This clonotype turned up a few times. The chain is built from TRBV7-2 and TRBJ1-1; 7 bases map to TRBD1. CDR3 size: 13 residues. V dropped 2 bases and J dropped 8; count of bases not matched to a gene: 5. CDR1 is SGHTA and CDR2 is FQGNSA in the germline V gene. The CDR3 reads CASSLTGDREAFF. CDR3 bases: TGTGCCAGCAGCTTAACAGGGGACAGAGAAGCTTTCTTT.

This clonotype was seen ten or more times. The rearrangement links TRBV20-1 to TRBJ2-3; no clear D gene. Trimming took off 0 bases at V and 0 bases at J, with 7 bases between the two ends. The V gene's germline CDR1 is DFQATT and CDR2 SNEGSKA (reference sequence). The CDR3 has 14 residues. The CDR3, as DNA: TGCAGTGCTAGAGATCCGGCTAGCACAGATACGCAGTATTTT. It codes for CSARDPASTDTQYF.

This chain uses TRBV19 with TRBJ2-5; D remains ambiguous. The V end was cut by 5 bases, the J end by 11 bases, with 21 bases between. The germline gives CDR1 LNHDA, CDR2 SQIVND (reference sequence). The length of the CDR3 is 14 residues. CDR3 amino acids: CASSLLVHPLEQYF. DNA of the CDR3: TGTGCCAGTAGTCTACTCGTCCACCCCCTGGAGCAGTACTTC. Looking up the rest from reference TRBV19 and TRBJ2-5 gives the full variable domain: DGGITQSPKYLFRKEGQNVTLSCEQNLNHDAMYWYRQDPGQGLRLIYYSQIVNDFQKGDIAEGYSVSREKKESFPLTVTSAQKNPTAFYLCASSLLVHPLEQYFGPGTRLLVL.

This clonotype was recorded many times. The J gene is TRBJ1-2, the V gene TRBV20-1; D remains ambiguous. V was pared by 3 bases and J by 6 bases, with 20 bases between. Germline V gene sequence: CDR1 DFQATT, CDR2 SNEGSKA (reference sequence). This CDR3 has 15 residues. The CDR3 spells CSASGTLDYGDGYTF. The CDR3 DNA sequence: TGCAGTGCTAGTGGTACATTGGACTATGGTGATGGCTACACCTTC.